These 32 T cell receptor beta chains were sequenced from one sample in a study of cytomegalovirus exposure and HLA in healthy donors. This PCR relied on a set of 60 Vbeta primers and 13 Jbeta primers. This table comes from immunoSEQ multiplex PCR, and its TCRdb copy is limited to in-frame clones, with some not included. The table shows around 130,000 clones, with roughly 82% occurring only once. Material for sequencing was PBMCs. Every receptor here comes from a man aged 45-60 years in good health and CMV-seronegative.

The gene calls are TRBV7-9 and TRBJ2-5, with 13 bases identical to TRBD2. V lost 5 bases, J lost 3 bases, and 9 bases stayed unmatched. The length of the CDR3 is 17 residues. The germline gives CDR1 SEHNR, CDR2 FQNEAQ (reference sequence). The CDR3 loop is CASSHGIGTSGEETQYF. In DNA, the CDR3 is TGTGCCAGCAGCCATGGTATCGGGACTAGCGGGGAAGAGACCCAGTACTTC.

The CDR3 loop reads CASSRPGGNTEAFF. CDR3 coding DNA: TGCGCCAGCAGCCGCCCCGGGGGGAACACTGAAGCTTTCTTT. The V and J genes are TRBV4-1 and TRBJ1-1; TRBD1 might be the D (5 bases). Germline CDR1 and CDR2: MGHRA and YSYEKL. Trimming removed 4 bases at V and 1 base at J, with 10 bases between. This CDR3 has 14 amino acids.

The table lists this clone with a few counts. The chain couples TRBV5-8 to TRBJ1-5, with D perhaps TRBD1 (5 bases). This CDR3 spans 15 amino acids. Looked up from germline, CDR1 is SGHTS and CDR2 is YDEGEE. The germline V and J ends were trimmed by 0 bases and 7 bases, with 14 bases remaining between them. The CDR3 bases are TGTGCCAGCAGCTTGGGGCCAGGGACTGCGCAGCCCCAGCATTTT. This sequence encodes CASSLGPGTAQPQHF.

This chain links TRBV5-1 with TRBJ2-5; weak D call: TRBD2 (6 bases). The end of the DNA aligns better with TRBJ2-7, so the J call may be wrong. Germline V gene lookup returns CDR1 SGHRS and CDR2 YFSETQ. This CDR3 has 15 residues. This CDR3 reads CASSRQGGSNYEQYF. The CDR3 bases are TGCGCCAGCAGTCGTCAGGGAGGAAGTAACTACGAGCAGTACTTC.

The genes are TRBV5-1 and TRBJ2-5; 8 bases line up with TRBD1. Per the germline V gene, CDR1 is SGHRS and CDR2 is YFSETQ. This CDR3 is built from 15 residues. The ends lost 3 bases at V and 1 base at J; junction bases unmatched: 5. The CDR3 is CASSSDRVPQETQYF. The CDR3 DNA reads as TGCGCCAGCAGCTCGGACAGGGTCCCCCAAGAGACCCAGTACTTC.

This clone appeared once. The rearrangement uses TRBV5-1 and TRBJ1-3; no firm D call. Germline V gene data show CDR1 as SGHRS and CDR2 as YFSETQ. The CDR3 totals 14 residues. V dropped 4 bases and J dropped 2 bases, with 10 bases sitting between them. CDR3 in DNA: TGCGCCAGCAGCCCTGACACCGCTGGAAACACCATATATTTT. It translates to CASSPDTAGNTIYF.

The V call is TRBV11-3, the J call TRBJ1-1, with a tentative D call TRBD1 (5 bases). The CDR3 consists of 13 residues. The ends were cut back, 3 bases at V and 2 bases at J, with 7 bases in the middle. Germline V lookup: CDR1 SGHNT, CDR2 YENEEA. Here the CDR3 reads CASSFDSNTEAFF. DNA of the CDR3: TGTGCCAGCAGCTTCGACAGCAACACTGAAGCTTTCTTT.

CDR3 bases: TGTGCCAGCAGCTTAGCGCGGGAGACCCAGTACTTC. This sequence encodes CASSLARETQYF. The chain couples TRBV7-2 to TRBJ2-5; D unresolved. The CDR3 totals 12 residues. Trimming removed 0 bases from V and 5 bases from J, with 4 bases in between. Germline CDR1 is SGHTA and CDR2 is FQGNSA.

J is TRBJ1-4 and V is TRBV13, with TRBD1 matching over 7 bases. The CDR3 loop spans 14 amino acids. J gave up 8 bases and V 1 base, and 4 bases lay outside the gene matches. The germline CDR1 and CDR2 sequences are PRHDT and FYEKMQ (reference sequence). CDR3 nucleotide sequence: TGTGCCAGCAGCTTAGCAGGGGGTGGCGAAAAACTGTTTTTT. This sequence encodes CASSLAGGGEKLFF.

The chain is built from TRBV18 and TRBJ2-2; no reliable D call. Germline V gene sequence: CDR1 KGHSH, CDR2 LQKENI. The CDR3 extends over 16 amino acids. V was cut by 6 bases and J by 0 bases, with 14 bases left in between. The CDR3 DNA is TGTGCCAGCTCCCTAGTAGTTGGAGCGAACACCGGGGAGCTGTTTTTT. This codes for CASSLVVGANTGELFF.

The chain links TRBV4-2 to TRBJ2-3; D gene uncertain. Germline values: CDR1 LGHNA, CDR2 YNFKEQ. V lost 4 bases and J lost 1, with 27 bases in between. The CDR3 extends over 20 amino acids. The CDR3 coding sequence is TGTGCCAGCAGCCCTTCGCCAAAGACATCCGCAATTTTGGGCACAGATACGCAGTATTTT. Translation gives CASSPSPKTSAILGTDTQYF.

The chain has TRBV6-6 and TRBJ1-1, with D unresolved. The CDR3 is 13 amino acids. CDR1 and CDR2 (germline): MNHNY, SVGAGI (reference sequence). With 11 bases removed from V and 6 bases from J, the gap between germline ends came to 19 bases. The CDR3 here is CAGLTPGAAEAFF. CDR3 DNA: TGTGCCGGCCTAACCCCAGGAGCGGCTGAAGCTTTCTTT.

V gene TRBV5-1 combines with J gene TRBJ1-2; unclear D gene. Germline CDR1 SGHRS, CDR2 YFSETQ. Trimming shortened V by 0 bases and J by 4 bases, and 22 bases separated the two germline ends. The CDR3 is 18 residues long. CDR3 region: CASSLDLRIGERIYGYTF. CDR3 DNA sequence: TGCGCCAGCAGCTTGGACCTGAGGATTGGGGAGCGGATCTATGGCTACACCTTC.

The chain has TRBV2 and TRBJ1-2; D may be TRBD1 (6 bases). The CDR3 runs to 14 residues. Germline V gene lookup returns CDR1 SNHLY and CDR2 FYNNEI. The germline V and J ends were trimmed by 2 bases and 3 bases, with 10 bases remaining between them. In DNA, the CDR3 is TGTGCCAGCAGTGAACAGGGGCGCGACTATGGCTACACCTTC. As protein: CASSEQGRDYGYTF. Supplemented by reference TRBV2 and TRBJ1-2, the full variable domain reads EPEVTQTPSHQVTQMGQEVILRCVPISNHLYFYWYRQILGQKVEFLVSFYNNEISEKSEIFDDQFSVERPDGSNFTLKIRSTKLEDSAMYFCASSEQGRDYGYTFGSGTRLTVV.

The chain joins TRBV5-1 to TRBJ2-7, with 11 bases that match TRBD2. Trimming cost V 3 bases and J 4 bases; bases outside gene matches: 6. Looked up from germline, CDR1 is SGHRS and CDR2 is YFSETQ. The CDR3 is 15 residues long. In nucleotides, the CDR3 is TGCGCCAGCAGCTGGGGGACTAGCGGCAATTACGAGCAGTACTTC. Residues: CASSWGTSGNYEQYF.

In DNA, the CDR3 is TGTGCCAGCCAATCAGGGTCCTACGAGCAGTACTTC. This gives the protein CASQSGSYEQYF. V and J are TRBV7-9 and TRBJ2-7, with a possible D match to TRBD1 (5 bases). V lost 8 bases and J lost 1, with 9 bases in between. Germline V gene lookup returns CDR1 SEHNR and CDR2 FQNEAQ (reference sequence). This CDR3 is 12 amino acids long. The variable domain in full, with the rest retrieved from reference TRBV7-9 and TRBJ2-7, is DTGVSQNPRHKITKRGQNVTFRCDPISEHNRLYWYRQTLGQGPEFLTYFQNEAQLEKSRLLSDRFSAERPKGSFSTLEIQRTEQGDSAMYLCASQSGSYEQYFGPGTRLTVT.

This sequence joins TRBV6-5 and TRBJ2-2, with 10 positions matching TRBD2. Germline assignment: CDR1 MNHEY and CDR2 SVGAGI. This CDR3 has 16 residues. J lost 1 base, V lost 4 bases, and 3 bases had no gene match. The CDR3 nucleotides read TGTGCCAGCAGTTCACTAGCGGGGAGGAACACCGGGGAGCTGTTTTTT. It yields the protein CASSSLAGRNTGELFF.

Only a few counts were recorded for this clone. The CDR3 coding sequence is TGCGCCAGCAGCCAATCAGTCGCCAGGGGGCCCCAGCCCCAGCATTTT. Translating it yields CASSQSVARGPQPQHF. The chain couples TRBV4-1 to TRBJ1-5; 8 positions match TRBD1. With 2 bases clipped from V and 7 bases from J, the junction kept 10 bases outside the gene matches. The CDR3 runs 16 residues. Germline-derived CDR1 and CDR2 are MGHRA and YSYEKL.

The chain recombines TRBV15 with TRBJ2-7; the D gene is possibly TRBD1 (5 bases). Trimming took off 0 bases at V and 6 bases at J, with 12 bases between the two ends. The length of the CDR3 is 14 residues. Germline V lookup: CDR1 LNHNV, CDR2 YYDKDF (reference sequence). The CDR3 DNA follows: TGTGCCACCAGCAGAGATCCGAAGGGGCCCGAGCAGTACTTC. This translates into CATSRDPKGPEQYF.

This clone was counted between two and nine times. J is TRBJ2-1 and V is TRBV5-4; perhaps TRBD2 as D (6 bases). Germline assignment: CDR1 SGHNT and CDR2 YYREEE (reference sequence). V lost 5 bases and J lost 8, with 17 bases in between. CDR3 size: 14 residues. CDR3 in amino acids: CASSAKDSGDEQFF. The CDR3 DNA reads TGTGCCAGCAGTGCGAAGGACTCGGGGGATGAGCAGTTCTTC.

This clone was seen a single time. Written as DNA, the CDR3 is TGTGCCAGCAGGCCTAGCGGGGGGGCATCCAATGAGCAGTTCTTC. Residues: CASRPSGGASNEQFF. V and J are TRBV7-3 and TRBJ2-1; 12 bases agree with TRBD2. The CDR3 extends over 15 amino acids. Germline lookup yields CDR1 SGHTA and CDR2 FQGTGA. After removal of 6 bases from V and 6 bases from J, the junction contained 6 bases not matched to a gene. Combining the CDR3 with reference TRBV7-3 and TRBJ2-1 gives the whole variable domain GAGVSQTPSNKVTEKGKYVELRCDPISGHTALYWYRQSLGQGPEFLIYFQGTGAADDSGLPNDRFFAVRPEGSVSTLKIQRTERGDSAVYLCASRPSGGASNEQFFGPGTRLTVL.

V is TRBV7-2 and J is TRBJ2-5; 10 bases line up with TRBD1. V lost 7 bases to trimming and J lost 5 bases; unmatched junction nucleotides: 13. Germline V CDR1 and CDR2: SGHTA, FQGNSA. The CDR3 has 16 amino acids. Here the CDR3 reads CASTTMLTGGTETQYF. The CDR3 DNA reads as TGTGCCAGCACGACTATGTTGACAGGGGGCACGGAGACCCAGTACTTC.

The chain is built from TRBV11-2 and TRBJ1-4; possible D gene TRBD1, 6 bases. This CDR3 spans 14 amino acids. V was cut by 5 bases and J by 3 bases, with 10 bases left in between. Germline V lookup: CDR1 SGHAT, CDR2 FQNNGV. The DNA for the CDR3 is TGTGCCAGCAGCCCAAGGACAGCTAATGAAAAACTGTTTTTT. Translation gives CASSPRTANEKLFF.

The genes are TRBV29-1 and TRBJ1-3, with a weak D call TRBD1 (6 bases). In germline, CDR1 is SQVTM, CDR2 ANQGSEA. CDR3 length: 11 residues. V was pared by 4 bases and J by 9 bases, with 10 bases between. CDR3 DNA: TGCAGCGTTGGACAGGCGAGCACCATATATTTT. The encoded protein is CSVGQASTIYF.

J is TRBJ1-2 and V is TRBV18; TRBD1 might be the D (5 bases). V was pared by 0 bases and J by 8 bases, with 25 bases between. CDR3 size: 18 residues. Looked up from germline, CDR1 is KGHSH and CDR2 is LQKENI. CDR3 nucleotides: TGTGCCAGCTCACCACCATCCCTTCGGGGGTACTCTATGACGGGCTACACCTTC. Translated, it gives CASSPPSLRGYSMTGYTF.

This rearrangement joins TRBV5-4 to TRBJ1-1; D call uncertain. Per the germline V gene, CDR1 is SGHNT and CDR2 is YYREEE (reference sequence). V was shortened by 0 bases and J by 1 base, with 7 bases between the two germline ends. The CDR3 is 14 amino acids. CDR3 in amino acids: CASSLAGGNTEAFF. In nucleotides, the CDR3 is TGTGCCAGCAGCTTGGCCGGCGGGAACACTGAAGCTTTCTTT.

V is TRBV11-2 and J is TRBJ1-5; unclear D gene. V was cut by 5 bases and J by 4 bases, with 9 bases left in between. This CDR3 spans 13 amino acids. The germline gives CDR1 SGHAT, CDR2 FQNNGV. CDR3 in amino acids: CASSRTLNQPQHF. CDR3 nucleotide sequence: TGTGCCAGCAGCCGGACTCTTAATCAGCCCCAGCATTTT. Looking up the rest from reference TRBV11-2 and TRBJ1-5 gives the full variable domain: EAGVAQSPRYKIIEKRQSVAFWCNPISGHATLYWYQQILGQGPKLLIQFQNNGVVDDSQLPKDRFSAERLKGVDSTLKIQPAKLEDSAVYLCASSRTLNQPQHFGDGTRLSIL.

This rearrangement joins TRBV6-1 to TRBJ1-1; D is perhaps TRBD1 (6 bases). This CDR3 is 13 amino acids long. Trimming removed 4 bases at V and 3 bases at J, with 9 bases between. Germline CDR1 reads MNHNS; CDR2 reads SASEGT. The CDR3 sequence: CASSADRYTEAFF. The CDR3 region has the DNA TGTGCCAGCAGTGCGGACAGATACACTGAAGCTTTCTTT.

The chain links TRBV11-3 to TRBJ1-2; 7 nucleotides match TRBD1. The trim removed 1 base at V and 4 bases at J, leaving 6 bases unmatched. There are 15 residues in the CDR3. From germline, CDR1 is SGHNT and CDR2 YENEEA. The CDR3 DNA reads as TGTGCCAGCAGCTTAGTCGGACAGGCCATCTATGGCTACACCTTC. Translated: CASSLVGQAIYGYTF.

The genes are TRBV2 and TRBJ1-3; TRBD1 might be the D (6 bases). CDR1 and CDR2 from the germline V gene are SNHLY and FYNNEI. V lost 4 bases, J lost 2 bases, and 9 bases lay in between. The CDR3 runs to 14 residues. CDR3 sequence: CASSAEGAGNTIYF. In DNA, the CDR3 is TGTGCCAGCAGTGCCGAGGGGGCTGGAAACACCATATATTTT.

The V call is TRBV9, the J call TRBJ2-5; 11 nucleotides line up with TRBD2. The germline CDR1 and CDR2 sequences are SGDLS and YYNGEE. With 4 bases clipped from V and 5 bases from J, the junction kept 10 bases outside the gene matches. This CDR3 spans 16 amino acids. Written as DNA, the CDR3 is TGTGCCAGCAGCCCCCTGGCTAGCGGGGGGTTGGAGACCCAGTACTTC. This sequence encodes CASSPLASGGLETQYF.

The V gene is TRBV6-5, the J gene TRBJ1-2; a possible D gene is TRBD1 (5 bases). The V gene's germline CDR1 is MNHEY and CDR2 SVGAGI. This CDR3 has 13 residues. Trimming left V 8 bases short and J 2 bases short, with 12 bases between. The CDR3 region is CASGQAGNYGYTF. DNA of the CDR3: TGTGCCAGCGGGCAGGCAGGGAACTATGGCTACACCTTC.